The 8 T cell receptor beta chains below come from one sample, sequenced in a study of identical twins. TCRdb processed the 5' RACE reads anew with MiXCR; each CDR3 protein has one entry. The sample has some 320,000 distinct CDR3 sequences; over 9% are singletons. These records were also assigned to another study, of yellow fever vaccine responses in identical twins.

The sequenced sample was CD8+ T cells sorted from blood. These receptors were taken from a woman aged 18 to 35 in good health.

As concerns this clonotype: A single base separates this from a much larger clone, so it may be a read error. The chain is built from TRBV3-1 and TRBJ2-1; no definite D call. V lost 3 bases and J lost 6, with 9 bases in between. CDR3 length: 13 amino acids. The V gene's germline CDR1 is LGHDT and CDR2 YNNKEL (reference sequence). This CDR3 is CASSQVTCNEQFF. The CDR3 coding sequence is TGTGCCAGCAGCCAGGTCACCTGCAATGAGCAGTTCTTC.

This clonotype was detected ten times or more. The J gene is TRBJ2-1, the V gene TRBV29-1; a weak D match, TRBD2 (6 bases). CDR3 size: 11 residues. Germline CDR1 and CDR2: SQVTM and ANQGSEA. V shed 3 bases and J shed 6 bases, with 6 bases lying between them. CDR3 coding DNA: TGCAGCGTTGAGGGGGGCAATGAGCAGTTCTTC. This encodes CSVEGGNEQFF.

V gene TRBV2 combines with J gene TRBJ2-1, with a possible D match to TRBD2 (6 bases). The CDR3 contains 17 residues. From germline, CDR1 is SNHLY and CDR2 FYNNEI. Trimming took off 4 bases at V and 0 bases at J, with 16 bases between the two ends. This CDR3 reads CASSGVTAGFSYNEQFF. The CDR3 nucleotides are TGTGCCAGCAGTGGGGTTACAGCGGGTTTCTCCTACAATGAGCAGTTCTTC.

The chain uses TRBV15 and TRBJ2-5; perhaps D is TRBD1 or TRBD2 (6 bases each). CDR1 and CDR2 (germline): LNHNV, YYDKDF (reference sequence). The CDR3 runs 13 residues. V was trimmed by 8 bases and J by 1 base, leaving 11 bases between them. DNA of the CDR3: TGTGCCACCGGGGGGCACCTCCAAGAGACCCAGTACTTC. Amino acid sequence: CATGGHLQETQYF.

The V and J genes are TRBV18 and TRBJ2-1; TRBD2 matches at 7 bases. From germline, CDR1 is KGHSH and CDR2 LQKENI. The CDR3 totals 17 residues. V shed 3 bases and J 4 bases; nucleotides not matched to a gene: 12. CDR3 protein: CASSPLIRTRRYNEQFF. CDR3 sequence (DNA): TGTGCCAGCTCACCCCTTATACGGACTAGGAGGTACAATGAGCAGTTCTTC.

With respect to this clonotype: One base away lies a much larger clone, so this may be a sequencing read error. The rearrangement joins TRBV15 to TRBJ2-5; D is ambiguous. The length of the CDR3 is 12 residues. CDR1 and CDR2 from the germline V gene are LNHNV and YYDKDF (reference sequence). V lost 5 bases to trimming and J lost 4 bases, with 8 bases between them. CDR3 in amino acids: CATSYRGETQYF. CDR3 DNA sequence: TGTGCCACCAGCTATCGAGGAGAGACCCAGTACTTC.

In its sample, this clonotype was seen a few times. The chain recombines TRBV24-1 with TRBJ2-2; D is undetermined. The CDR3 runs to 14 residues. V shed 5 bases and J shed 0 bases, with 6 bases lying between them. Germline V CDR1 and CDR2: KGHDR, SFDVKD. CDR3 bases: TGTGCCACCAGTGTACGTACGAACACCGGGGAGCTGTTTTTT. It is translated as CATSVRTNTGELFF.

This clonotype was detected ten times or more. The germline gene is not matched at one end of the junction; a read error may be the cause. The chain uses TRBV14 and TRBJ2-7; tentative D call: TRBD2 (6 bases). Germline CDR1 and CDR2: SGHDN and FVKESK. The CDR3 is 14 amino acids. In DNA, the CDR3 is TGCGCCAGCAGCCAAGGTAGCGGCTCCTACGAGCAGTACTTC. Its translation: CASSQGSGSYEQYF.